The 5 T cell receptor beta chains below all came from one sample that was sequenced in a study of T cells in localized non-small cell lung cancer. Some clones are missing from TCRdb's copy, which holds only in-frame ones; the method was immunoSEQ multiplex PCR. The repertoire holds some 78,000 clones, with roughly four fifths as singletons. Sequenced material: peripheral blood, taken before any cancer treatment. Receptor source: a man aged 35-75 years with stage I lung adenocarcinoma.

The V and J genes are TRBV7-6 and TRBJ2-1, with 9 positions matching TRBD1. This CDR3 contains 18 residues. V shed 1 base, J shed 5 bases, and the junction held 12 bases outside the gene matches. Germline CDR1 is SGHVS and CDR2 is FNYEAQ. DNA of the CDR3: TGTGCCAGCAGCTTAGTCCTTTCAACAGGGGGCTTCGACAATGAGCAGTTCTTC. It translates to CASSLVLSTGGFDNEQFF.

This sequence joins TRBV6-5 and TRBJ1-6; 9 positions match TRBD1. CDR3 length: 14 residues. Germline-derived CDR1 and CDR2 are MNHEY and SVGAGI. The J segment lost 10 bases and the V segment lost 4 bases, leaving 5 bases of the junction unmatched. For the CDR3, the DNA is TGTGCCAGCAGTTTTGAGACAGGGGGATCACCCCTCCACTTT. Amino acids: CASSFETGGSPLHF.

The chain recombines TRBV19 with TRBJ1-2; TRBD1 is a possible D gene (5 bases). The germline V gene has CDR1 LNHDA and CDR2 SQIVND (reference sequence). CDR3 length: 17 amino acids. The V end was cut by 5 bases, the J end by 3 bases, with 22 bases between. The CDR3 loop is CASSSSKPGRGDYGYTF. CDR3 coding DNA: TGTGCCAGTAGTTCAAGTAAGCCGGGACGGGGAGACTATGGCTACACCTTC.

The CDR3 region has the DNA TGTGCCAGTAGTAACGGGGGCTGGAGAACTGAAGCTTTCTTT. Its protein is CASSNGGWRTEAFF. V gene TRBV19 combines with J gene TRBJ1-1; maybe TRBD1 (6 bases). V was cut by 4 bases and J by 5 bases, with 14 bases left in between. Germline V CDR1 and CDR2: LNHDA, SQIVND (reference sequence). This CDR3 has 14 residues.

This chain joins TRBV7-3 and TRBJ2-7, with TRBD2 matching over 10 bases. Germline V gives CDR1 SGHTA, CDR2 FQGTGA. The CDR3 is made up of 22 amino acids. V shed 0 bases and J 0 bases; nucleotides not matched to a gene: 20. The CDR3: CASSLTEGRHSGRKGSSYEQYF. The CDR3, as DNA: TGTGCCAGCAGCTTAACGGAGGGCCGACATAGCGGGAGGAAAGGGAGCTCCTACGAGCAGTACTTC.